The rows below give T cell receptor beta chains drawn from one sample of a study of blood T cell repertoires in COVID-19. The table came from immunoSEQ multiplex PCR; TCRdb's copy has only in-frame clones and leaves some out. Of under 300,000 clones listed, roughly 88% are singletons. The sequenced material came from peripheral blood. The receptors originated from a woman in her 40s who had recovered from COVID-19. Each CDR3 is given with its conserved first and last residue. The D gene is left open where the match is weak. Size tells how often a clone was seen (once, few, many) or the class of an expanded clone, and some rows leave it out.

TRBJ2-3 TRBD2 TRBV5-6 - TGTGCCAGCAGCTTGGCCTTCCTAGCGGAGCGCACAGATACGCAGTATTTT CASSLAFLAERTDTQYF
TRBJ2-5 TRBD2 TRBV7-2 - TGTGCCAGCAGCTTAGCGGGCACCTTGTCGCTAGCGGGGAGTGAGACCCAGTACTTC CASSLAGTLSLAGSETQYF
TRBJ2-5 TRBD2 TRBV11-3 - TGTGCCAGCAGCTCGGGACTAGCGGGGGAGACCCAGTACTTC CASSSGLAGETQYF
TRBJ2-5 - TRBV7-7 - TGTGCTAGCAGCCCCACCGGGACATTCCAAGAGACCCAGTACTTC CASSPTGTFQETQYF
TRBJ1-6 TRBD1 TRBV5-1 few TGCGCCAGCAGCCCCGGACAGGGGGGATCACCCCTCCACTTT CASSPGQGGSPLHF
TRBJ1-1 - TRBV3-1/TRBV3-2 - TGTGCCAGCAGCCAAGTTGCAGGGCTTGAAGCTTTCTTT CASSQVAGLEAFF
TRBJ2-1 TRBD2 TRBV27 once TGTGCCAGCAAGGAGCGGGGTGGCAATGAGCAGTTCTTC CASKERGGNEQFF
TRBJ1-1 TRBD1 TRBV19 once TGTGCCAGTACAATACAGGGGGCGATGAACACTGAAGCTTTCTTT CASTIQGAMNTEAFF
TRBJ1-1 - TRBV28 - TGTGCCAGCAGTTTATCCGTGAACACTGAAGCTTTCTTT CASSLSVNTEAFF
TRBJ1-4 TRBD1 TRBV7-2 - TGTGCCAGCAGCCCCGGGACAGGGAATGAAAAACTGTTTTTT CASSPGTGNEKLFF
TRBJ2-2 TRBD2 TRBV7-6 - TGTGCCAGCAGCGAAAATAGCGGGGGGGCCGGTATCGGGGAGCTGTTTTTT CASSENSGGAGIGELFF
TRBJ1-2 - TRBV10-3 once TGTGCCATCAGTGCAGGGGATGGTAACTATGGCTACACCTTC CAISAGDGNYGYTF
TRBJ1-2 - TRBV19 - TGTGCCAGTAGTATAGAGGGCAGATCCTATGGCTACACCTTC CASSIEGRSYGYTF
TRBJ1-2 - TRBV19 - TGTGCCAGTAGGCAGGGAGGGGATGGCTACACCTTC CASRQGGDGYTF
TRBJ1-2 TRBD1 TRBV27 - TGTGCCAGCAGTTTCCAGGGGGGTGGCTACACCTTC CASSFQGGGYTF
TRBJ2-3 TRBD2 TRBV7-8 - TGTGCCAGCAGCTTAGTCGGAGGTAGCGGGGGGGGAACAGATACGCAGTATTTT CASSLVGGSGGGTDTQYF
TRBJ1-2 - TRBV18 - TGTGCCAGCCGGCCAGAGGCAAACTATGGCTACACCTTC CASRPEANYGYTF